A single sample gave rise to the 12 T cell receptor beta chains below, sequenced in a study of response to subunit inactivated influenza vaccine (dated by TCRdb to about 2018). The library was made by RT-PCR. Sequencing used an Illumina HiSeq 2500. TCRdb reworked the public reads: Q25 trimming with fastp, MiXCR clone assembly, productive beta chains retained. When rows share a CDR3 protein, they turn into one entry using the most common DNA and genes. Recorded for this sample are approximately 530,000 distinct CDR3 sequences; 10% to 15% of them occurred a single time. Roughly 14% of the sample is in the top ten clones. The time point label for this specimen denotes: 45 to 55 days after influenza vaccine administration. The sequenced sample was PBMCs from blood, obtained more than 35 days after vaccination. Receptor source: a man in his fifties or sixties who received an inactivated influenza vaccine. Donor details come from another sample of the same person, matched by shared clones.

The V call is TRBV7-2, the J call TRBJ1-6, with D unresolved. The CDR3 runs 14 residues. V was pared by 7 bases and J by 7 bases, with 14 bases between. Per the germline V gene, CDR1 is SGHTA and CDR2 is FQGNSA. The CDR3 region has the DNA TGTGCCAGCACCCTCGCGGCCCCGAATTCACCCCTCCACTTT. Its translation is CASTLAAPNSPLHF.

This clonotype was detected a few times. V and J are TRBV12-3 or TRBV12-4 and TRBJ2-3, with 10 bases identical to TRBD2. The CDR3 covers 14 residues. V was clipped by 8 bases and J by 5 bases; unmatched bases: 7. The CDR3 region has the DNA TGTGCCAGCGGACCGGGACTAGCGAAAGATACGCAGTATTTT. Its translation: CASGPGLAKDTQYF.

The genes are TRBV15 and TRBJ1-1; the D gene is possibly TRBD1 (5 bases). Trimming left V 1 base short and J 2 bases short, with 11 bases between. This CDR3 comprises 15 residues. CDR1 and CDR2 (germline): LNHNV, YYDKDF (reference sequence). The CDR3 DNA reads as TGTGCCACCAGCAGAGTCGGGACCCCCAACACTGAAGCTTTCTTT. It yields the protein CATSRVGTPNTEAFF.

This clonotype appeared a few times. The V and J genes are TRBV20-1 and TRBJ2-7; D might be TRBD1 or TRBD2, each matching 5 bases. There are 13 residues in the CDR3. Germline V gene sequence: CDR1 DFQATT, CDR2 SNEGSKA (reference sequence). V gave up 6 bases and J gave up 0 bases, with 12 bases separating them. The CDR3 region is CSAGERSSYEQYF. CDR3 sequence (DNA): TGCAGTGCGGGGGAGAGGAGCTCCTACGAGCAGTACTTC.

CDR3 region: CASSKSGYEQYF. For the CDR3, the DNA is TGTGCCAGCAGCAAATCAGGCTACGAGCAGTACTTC. This chain links TRBV21-1 with TRBJ2-7. TRBV21-1 is noted as a pseudogene. The CDR3 totals 12 residues.

V usage is TRBV12-3 or TRBV12-4 and J usage is TRBJ1-6; TRBD1 matches at 9 bases. This CDR3 is 14 amino acids long. After removal of 4 bases from V and 9 bases from J, the junction contained 4 bases not matched to a gene. CDR3 coding DNA: TGTGCCAGCAGTTCAGACAGGGGGAGTTCACCCCTCCACTTT. Translating it yields CASSSDRGSSPLHF.

In regard to this clonotype: Its ends do not fully match the called genes, so a read error is possible. V and J are TRBV6-2 or TRBV6-3 and TRBJ2-7; D possibly uses TRBD1 or TRBD2 (5 bases each). Germline CDR1 reads MNHEY; CDR2 reads SVGEGT. This CDR3 is 17 amino acids long. The CDR3 nucleotides are TGTGCCAGCAGTTACCATGCAGGGCAGGGAGTCTCCTACGAGCAGGACTTC. Protein sequence: CASSYHAGQGVSYEQDF.

The chain links TRBV12-3 or TRBV12-4 to TRBJ2-3, with D maybe TRBD2 (5 bases). The CDR3 totals 12 residues. Trimming took off 6 bases at V and 8 bases at J, with 12 bases between the two ends. The CDR3 nucleotides read TGTGCCAGCAGGGCGGACTCAGCTACGCAGTATTTT. Encoded protein: CASRADSATQYF.

This clonotype was seen a few times. The J gene is TRBJ1-5, the V gene TRBV29-1; D unresolved. Germline-derived CDR1 and CDR2 are SQVTM and ANQGSEA. V lost 6 bases to trimming and J lost 4 bases, with 19 bases between them. CDR3 length: 15 residues. The CDR3 is CSVKIEGSVNQPQHF. CDR3 nucleotide sequence: TGCAGCGTAAAGATCGAAGGGTCTGTAAATCAGCCCCAGCATTTT. Full variable domain (rest looked up from reference TRBV29-1 and TRBJ1-5): SAVISQKPSRDICQRGTSLTIQCQVDSQVTMMFWYRQQPGQSLTLIATANQGSEATYESGFVIDKFPISRPNLTFSTLTVSNMSPEDSSIYLCSVKIEGSVNQPQHFGDGTRLSIL.

V usage is TRBV5-1 and J usage is TRBJ2-2; no reliable D call. Looked up from germline, CDR1 is SGHRS and CDR2 is YFSETQ. The CDR3 runs 15 residues. The V end was cut by 4 bases, the J end by 5 bases, with 15 bases between. The CDR3 loop reads CASSPRHGRTGELFF. The CDR3 DNA follows: TGCGCCAGCAGCCCTCGACATGGCCGAACCGGGGAGCTGTTTTTT.

This clonotype was counted only a few times. The J gene is TRBJ2-5, the V gene TRBV4-3, with TRBD2 as a possible D gene (6 bases). Per germline, CDR1 LGHNA and CDR2 YSLEER. Trimming took off 0 bases at V and 5 bases at J, with 19 bases between the two ends. CDR3 length: 17 residues. CDR3 sequence (DNA): TGCGCCAGCAGCCAAGATTGGCCCCGGCCTCGGGGGGAGACCCAGTACTTC. Amino acid sequence: CASSQDWPRPRGETQYF.

The gene calls are TRBV5-1 and TRBJ2-3; perhaps TRBD1 as D (6 bases). Looked up from germline, CDR1 is SGHRS and CDR2 is YFSETQ. CDR3 length: 18 amino acids. V lost 1 base, J lost 0 bases, and 18 bases lay in between. The CDR3 coding sequence is TGCGCCAGCAGCTTGTGGGCAGGGGTGTCCCCAAGCACAGATACGCAGTATTTT. This encodes CASSLWAGVSPSTDTQYF.